This TCR beta chain was obtained from a study of Ad26.COV2.S vaccination and SARS-CoV-2 variants. The assay was immunoSEQ multiplex PCR, and TCRdb's table has in-frame clones only and misses some. The sample has some 250,000 clones; approximately 88% are singletons. CDR3 length: 13 amino acids. Germline-derived CDR1 and CDR2 are SGHRS and YFSETQ. The V gene lost 2 bases and the J gene lost 8 bases, with 11 bases spanning the gap. Sample treatment: over 15 received Ad26.COV2.S at low or high dose, single or two shots; roughly five received placebo; per-sample allocation not given. At day 63 after the first vaccine or placebo injection, samples were drawn. An Ad26 vector expressing Wuhan-strain SARS-CoV-2 spike served as the vaccine.

The V gene is TRBV5-1, the J gene TRBJ2-1, with D possibly TRBD2 on 5 matching bases. This TCR was sampled from a person between 18 and 65 years old who received the Ad26.COV2.S COVID-19 vaccine or a placebo. The sample consisted of peripheral blood, taken in a trial of Ad26.COV2.S vaccine versus placebo. DNA of the CDR3: TGCGCCAGCAGCTTCGGGGATCGGGATGAGCAGTTCTTC. This translates into CASSFGDRDEQFF.